The rows below give T cell receptor beta chains drawn from one sample of a study of shared clonotypes between healthy human individuals. Assay used: immunoSEQ multiplex PCR; TCRdb lists only in-frame clones, some missing. This sample has about 380,000 clones; roughly 96% occur once, and the top ten carry around 0.3%. The material sequenced was memory CD8+ T cells sorted from blood. These receptor sequences come from a young man in good health. CDR3s include the opening cysteine and the closing phenylalanine or tryptophan. The D gene is left open where the match is weak. Rows give clone size only sometimes, using once, few, many, or a class for an expanded clone.

J | size | D | V | CDR3 | DNA
TRBJ1-3 | NA | NA | TRBV5-1 | CASSLHRSSGNTIYF | TGCGCCAGCAGCCTTCACAGGTCCTCTGGAAACACCATATATTTT
TRBJ2-1 | NA | NA | TRBV10-3 | CAISDPGQGASGSVYNEQFF | TGTGCCATCAGTGACCCAGGACAGGGGGCTAGCGGGAGCGTGTACAATGAGCAGTTCTTC
TRBJ1-1 | NA | NA | TRBV7-2 | CASSLIWTDRRGGAFF | TGTGCCAGCAGCTTGATTTGGACGGATCGACGAGGGGGAGCTTTCTTT
TRBJ2-2 | NA | TRBD2 | TRBV15 | CATSRDRVDLAGVTGELFF | TGTGCCACCAGCAGAGATAGGGTCGATTTGGCGGGAGTTACCGGGGAGCTGTTTTTT
TRBJ2-2 | NA | NA | TRBV7-2 | CASSPWTAGELFF | TGTGCCAGCAGCCCATGGACAGCCGGGGAGCTGTTTTTT
TRBJ2-5 | NA | NA | TRBV5-5 | CASSFWDTPGETQYF | TGTGCCAGCAGCTTTTGGGACACCCCGGGGGAGACCCAGTACTTC
TRBJ2-2 | NA | NA | TRBV19 | CASKAGPLNTGELFF | TGTGCCAGTAAGGCAGGGCCCCTTAACACCGGGGAGCTGTTTTTT
TRBJ2-7 | once | TRBD2 | TRBV18 | CASSSGTSGREQYF | TGTGCCAGCTCGTCCGGGACTAGCGGGAGAGAGCAGTACTTC
TRBJ1-3 | NA | TRBD1 | TRBV5-4 | CASSAGQVPMSGNTIYF | TGTGCCAGCAGCGCCGGACAGGTTCCTATGTCAGGAAACACCATATATTTT
TRBJ2-7 | NA | NA | TRBV20-1 | CSASTGHEQYF | TGCAGTGCTTCTACAGGGCACGAGCAGTACTTC
TRBJ2-1 | NA | TRBD2 | TRBV30 | CAWSATRLAGGNEQFF | TGTGCCTGGAGTGCTACGCGACTAGCGGGAGGGAATGAGCAGTTCTTC
TRBJ2-7 | NA | TRBD1 | TRBV7-9 | CASSRDRGGEQYF | TGTGCCAGCAGCCGGGACAGAGGAGGCGAGCAGTACTTC
TRBJ1-4 | few | NA | TRBV30 | CARRSGLATNEKLFF | TGTGCGCGGAGGTCGGGTCTGGCAACTAATGAAAAACTGTTTTTT
TRBJ2-7 | NA | TRBD2 | TRBV7-2 | CASSLLAGARYEQYF | TGTGCCAGCAGCCTACTAGCGGGAGCGCGGTACGAGCAGTACTTC
TRBJ1-1 | NA | NA | TRBV29-1 | CSVEGHGEAFF | TGCAGCGTTGAGGGGCACGGTGAAGCTTTCTTT
TRBJ1-2 | NA | NA | TRBV5-1 | CASSLGHGIGYGYTF | TGCGCCAGCAGCCTGGGACACGGGATCGGCTATGGCTACACCTTC
TRBJ1-1 | NA | TRBD1 | TRBV2 | CASRTGTGAVSTEAFF | TGTGCCAGCAGGACCGGGACAGGGGCAGTCAGTACTGAAGCTTTCTTT
TRBJ2-7 | NA | TRBD1 | TRBV19 | CASSPGGLLYEQYF | TGTGCCAGCTCGCCAGGGGGTCTCCTCTACGAGCAGTACTTC
TRBJ1-4 | NA | TRBD1 | TRBV23-1 | CASSQGQGQEKLFF | TGCGCCAGCAGTCAAGGACAGGGACAGGAAAAACTGTTTTTT
TRBJ2-3 | NA | TRBD2 | TRBV5-6 | CASSFLAGGGDTQYF | TGTGCCAGCAGCTTTCTAGCGGGAGGGGGAGATACGCAGTATTTT
TRBJ2-1 | NA | TRBD2 | TRBV11-2 | CASSLLGGSTRNEQFF | TGTGCCAGCAGCTTATTAGGCGGGAGCACGAGGAATGAGCAGTTCTTC
TRBJ2-4 | NA | TRBD2 | TRBV18 | CASSPPAGGPNIQYF | TGTGCCAGCTCACCACCAGCGGGAGGGCCGAACATTCAGTACTTC
TRBJ2-5 | NA | TRBD2 | TRBV11-2 | CASSLGTSGRPETQYF | TGTGCCAGCAGCTTAGGGACTAGCGGGAGACCAGAGACCCAGTACTTC
TRBJ2-7 | NA | TRBD1 | TRBV6-5 | CASSYRTGVYEQYF | TGTGCCAGCAGTTACCGAACAGGGGTATACGAGCAGTACTTC
TRBJ2-5 | NA | TRBD2 | TRBV7-7 | CASSLGGSLETQYF | TGTGCTAGCAGCTTAGGCGGGAGTCTTGAGACCCAGTACTTC
TRBJ2-3 | NA | TRBD2 | TRBV30 | CAWSASGVHTDTQYF | TGTGCCTGGAGTGCTAGCGGGGTTCACACAGATACGCAGTATTTT
TRBJ2-6 | NA | NA | TRBV6-1 | CASSEGRTGANVLTF | TGTGCCAGCAGTGAAGGTAGGACTGGGGCCAACGTCCTGACTTTC
TRBJ2-3 | NA | NA | TRBV6-6 | CASSGYTDTQYF | TGTGCCAGCAGTGGCTACACAGATACGCAGTATTTT
TRBJ2-7 | NA | NA | TRBV7-2 | CASSLMEGPPYEQYF | TGTGCCAGCAGCTTAATGGAGGGCCCTCCCTACGAGCAGTACTTC
TRBJ2-1 | NA | TRBD2 | TRBV5-1 | CASSLGSSGYNEQFF | TGCGCCAGCAGCTTAGGTTCTAGCGGCTACAATGAGCAGTTCTTC
TRBJ1-3 | NA | NA | TRBV5-1 | CASSLDNSGNTIYF | TGCGCCAGCAGCTTGGACAACTCTGGAAACACCATATATTTT
TRBJ2-7 | NA | TRBD1 | TRBV28 | CASRALTGGNSYEQYF | TGTGCCAGCAGGGCCCTCACAGGGGGGAACTCCTACGAGCAGTACTTC
TRBJ2-7 | once | NA | TRBV7-9 | CASSRMKAWTVPPYEQYF | TGTGCCAGCAGCCGCATGAAGGCCTGGACAGTCCCACCCTACGAGCAGTACTTC
TRBJ2-6 | NA | NA | TRBV14 | CASSPPAGANVLTF | TGTGCCAGCAGCCCCCCTGCTGGGGCCAACGTCCTGACTTTC
TRBJ2-3 | NA | NA | TRBV15 | CATSRADTQYF | TGTGCCACCAGCAGAGCAGATACGCAGTATTTT
TRBJ2-7 | NA | TRBD2 | TRBV30 | CAWGTSGSLKQYF | TGTGCCTGGGGGACTAGCGGGAGTCTAAAGCAGTACTTC